This T cell receptor beta chain was sequenced in a study of blood T cell repertoires in COVID-19. Study overall: Acute and convalescent COVID-19 samples came from the United States, Italy and Spain. PBMCs, B-cell-depleted T cells, or T cells were the source of the cDNA or gDNA that made up the material.

V lost 0 bases and J 2 bases, leaving 12 bases between the germline ends. Germline CDR1 and CDR2: SGHNT and YYREEE (reference sequence). This CDR3 has 15 amino acids. Authors' analysis steps: Amplification of reference gene primers provided the estimated nucleated cell counts. Sequencing used immunoSEQ multiplex PCR; TCRdb keeps in-frame clones, though not all of them. V, J and clone size were drawn from that table, and D and trimming were deduced from the DNA. This sample has around 250,000 clones; 86% occur once, and the top ten carry around an eighth. Sequenced: peripheral blood. This receptor was obtained from a man at least 80 years old with acute or convalescent COVID-19. This rearrangement joins TRBV5-4 to TRBJ2-7, with D perhaps TRBD1 (6 bases). The CDR3 loop is CASSLDQGTTYEQYF. The DNA of the CDR3 is TGTGCCAGCAGCTTGGATCAGGGGACGACCTACGAGCAGTACTTC.